The 5 T cell receptor beta chains in this list originate from one sample, sequenced in a study of blood T cell repertoires in COVID-19. Assay: immunoSEQ multiplex PCR; the TCRdb copy retains only in-frame clones and omits some. The profile shows almost 200,000 clones, around four fifths of them singletons. Sample: peripheral blood. These receptors were obtained from a man aged 55-75 years with COVID-19, enrolled during active disease.

This rearrangement joins TRBV5-1 to TRBJ2-3; D unresolved. Per the germline V gene, CDR1 is SGHRS and CDR2 is YFSETQ. The CDR3 is 16 amino acids. Trimming stripped 0 bases from V and 6 bases from J, with 17 bases between. CDR3 sequence reads: CASSLEAAQRRDTQYF. The CDR3 bases are TGCGCCAGCAGCTTGGAGGCGGCCCAGAGGCGGGATACGCAGTATTTT.

The chain joins TRBV6-1 to TRBJ1-6; D is unresolved. This CDR3 region has 15 residues. Germline values: CDR1 MNHNS, CDR2 SASEGT. Trimming stripped 2 bases from V and 9 bases from J, with 14 bases between. The chain's CDR3 is CASSEFGSRGSPLHF. The DNA of the CDR3 is TGTGCCAGCAGTGAATTTGGTTCCCGGGGTTCACCCCTCCACTTT.

V and J are TRBV30 and TRBJ1-4; TRBD1 is a possible D gene (5 bases). Trimming pared 2 bases from V and 5 bases from J, leaving 15 bases between. CDR3 size: 15 residues. The V gene's germline CDR1 is GTSNPN and CDR2 SVGIG (reference sequence). The CDR3 DNA sequence: TGTGCCTGGAGTAGTGGGGCTAACAGCAATGAAAAACTGTTTTTT. Translating gives CAWSSGANSNEKLFF.

This chain's CDR3 is CASSSGQLYGYTF. In DNA form, the CDR3 reads TGTGCCAGCAGTTCGGGACAGCTCTATGGCTACACCTTC. The rearrangement links TRBV6-5 to TRBJ1-2; TRBD1 agrees at 7 bases. V trimming: 4 bases; J trimming: 4 bases; junction bases outside the gene matches: 3. The CDR3 contains 13 residues. The germline gives CDR1 MNHEY, CDR2 SVGAGI.

This rearrangement joins TRBV28 to TRBJ1-2; the match to TRBD1 covers 7 bases. The V gene's germline CDR1 is MDHEN and CDR2 SYDVKM. The ends lost 2 bases at V and 4 bases at J; junction bases unmatched: 1. This CDR3 spans 13 amino acids. CDR3 region: CASSLGQVYGYTF. As DNA, the CDR3 is TGTGCCAGCAGTTTAGGACAGGTCTATGGCTACACCTTC.